A single sample gave rise to the 23 T cell receptor beta chains below, sequenced in a study of blood T cell repertoires in COVID-19. This table comes from immunoSEQ multiplex PCR, and its TCRdb copy is limited to in-frame clones, with some not included. The table has tens of thousands of clones, 85% to 90% seen once. The sample was peripheral blood. These receptors were taken from a woman aged 55 to 70 with COVID-19, enrolled during active disease.

V usage is TRBV18 and J usage is TRBJ2-2, with 7 bases that match TRBD1. The CDR3 is 20 amino acids. From germline, CDR1 is KGHSH and CDR2 LQKENI. Trimming cost V 2 bases and J 0 bases; bases outside gene matches: 15. CDR3 coding DNA: TGTGCCAGCTCACCAGCCTCCGGGACAGTGAATAACGCGAACACCGGGGAGCTGTTTTTT. It codes for CASSPASGTVNNANTGELFF.

The chain has TRBV19 and TRBJ2-6; TRBD1 aligns across 8 bases. This CDR3 has 16 residues. Germline assignment: CDR1 LNHDA and CDR2 SQIVND (reference sequence). V dropped 8 bases and J dropped 0; count of bases not matched to a gene: 6. The CDR3 DNA reads TGTGCCAGTTCGACAGGGGTCCTCTCTGGGGCCAACGTCCTGACTTTC. Amino acids: CASSTGVLSGANVLTF.

This chain uses TRBV19 with TRBJ1-5, with D tentatively TRBD1 (6 bases). Germline V gene data show CDR1 as LNHDA and CDR2 as SQIVND (reference sequence). V lost 3 bases and J 7 bases, leaving 13 bases between the germline ends. The CDR3 loop spans 14 amino acids. The CDR3 spells CASSMGGLEQPQHF. CDR3 sequence (DNA): TGTGCCAGTAGTATGGGGGGGCTCGAACAGCCCCAGCATTTT. Full variable domain (outside the CDR3, taken from reference TRBV19 and TRBJ1-5): DGGITQSPKYLFRKEGQNVTLSCEQNLNHDAMYWYRQDPGQGLRLIYYSQIVNDFQKGDIAEGYSVSREKKESFPLTVTSAQKNPTAFYLCASSMGGLEQPQHFGDGTRLSIL.

The chain recombines TRBV24-1 with TRBJ1-3, with 8 nucleotides matching TRBD1. The CDR3 extends over 15 amino acids. Germline V gene data show CDR1 as KGHDR and CDR2 as SFDVKD. The junction had 3 bases not matched to a gene; V was cut back by 4 bases and J by 2 bases. This CDR3 is CATSDPTGAGNTIYF. The CDR3 DNA sequence: TGTGCCACCAGTGACCCGACAGGGGCTGGAAACACCATATATTTT.

Of note for this clone: Other DNA sequences within the sample encode an identical CDR3. CDR3 DNA: TGTGCCAGCAGTTTAGGAGGGGGCTATGGCTACACCTTC. This translates into CASSLGGGYGYTF. The V call is TRBV12-3 or TRBV12-4, the J call TRBJ1-2, with D maybe TRBD1 (6 bases). This CDR3 is 13 amino acids long. Between the trimmed V and J ends, which lost 1 base and 4 bases, there was a span of 7 bases.

The chain uses TRBV27 and TRBJ1-2, with D unresolved. V was trimmed by 4 bases and J by 2 bases, leaving 8 bases between them. The CDR3 length is 13 residues. Germline CDR1 is MNHEY and CDR2 is SMNVEV (reference sequence). CDR3 region: CASSSTENYGYTF. The CDR3 DNA follows: TGTGCCAGCAGTTCGACGGAGAACTATGGCTACACCTTC.

The chain joins TRBV5-1 to TRBJ1-2, with 7 bases lining up with TRBD1. CDR3 length: 15 amino acids. Looked up from germline, CDR1 is SGHRS and CDR2 is YFSETQ. V trimming: 0 bases; J trimming: 6 bases; junction bases outside the gene matches: 8. CDR3 nucleotide sequence: TGCGCCAGCAGCTTGGAGGGGGACAGCTTCCATGGCTACACCTTC. Translation: CASSLEGDSFHGYTF.

A remark on this clone: Other DNA sequences in the same sample also yield this CDR3. The chain employs TRBV10-3 and TRBJ1-2, with TRBD1 matching 9 bases. The CDR3 extends over 13 amino acids. CDR1 is ENHRY, CDR2 SYGVKD, per germline. V lost 8 bases and J lost 7; bases outside the gene matches: 8. CDR3 sequence (DNA): TGTGCCATCGGCTCCGGGACAGGGTTTGGCTACACCTTC. Its protein product is CAIGSGTGFGYTF.

The chain has TRBV4-1 and TRBJ2-7; 8 bases fit TRBD1. The ends lost 4 bases at V and 4 bases at J; junction bases unmatched: 6. Germline CDR1 MGHRA, CDR2 YSYEKL. This CDR3 has 14 amino acids. CDR3 nucleotide sequence: TGCGCCAGCAGCCCAGGACAGGGTGAATACGAGCAGTACTTC. It translates to CASSPGQGEYEQYF.

This clone was picked up a small number of times. J is TRBJ2-2 and V is TRBV19; 7 nucleotides agree with TRBD1. CDR1 and CDR2 (germline): LNHDA, SQIVND (reference sequence). V gave up 6 bases and J gave up 1 base; unmatched junction bases: 5. The CDR3 totals 15 residues. The CDR3 coding sequence is TGTGCCAGTAGGCCCGGACAGGTGAACACCGGGGAGCTGTTTTTT. Translation gives CASRPGQVNTGELFF.

This clone occurred once. The chain employs TRBV15 and TRBJ2-7; D not resolved. The V and J ends lost 3 bases and 1 base respectively, with 4 bases between them. Per germline, CDR1 LNHNV and CDR2 YYDKDF (reference sequence). The CDR3 loop spans 12 amino acids. The CDR3 loop reads CATSSGSYEQYF. DNA for the CDR3: TGTGCCACCAGCAGCGGTTCCTACGAGCAGTACTTC.

The DNA of the CDR3 is TGTGCCATCAGTGGCGGGACTAGCGGGAGAGAGGGCTACGAGCAGTACTTC. Amino acid sequence: CAISGGTSGREGYEQYF. V usage is TRBV10-3 and J usage is TRBJ2-7, with 14 nucleotides matching TRBD2. The V segment lost 4 bases and the J segment 3 bases; nucleotides outside the gene matches: 8. Per the germline V gene, CDR1 is ENHRY and CDR2 is SYGVKD. The CDR3 is made up of 17 amino acids.

The chain combines TRBV30 with TRBJ1-6, with D tentatively TRBD1 (6 bases). Trimming took off 0 bases at V and 0 bases at J, with 6 bases between the two ends. Germline CDR1 reads GTSNPN; CDR2 reads SVGIG (reference sequence). CDR3 size: 15 residues. The CDR3 loop reads CAWSVQGSYNSPLHF. DNA for the CDR3: TGTGCCTGGAGTGTACAGGGCTCCTATAATTCACCCCTCCACTTT.

The chain employs TRBV7-2 and TRBJ2-3, with 11 bases matching TRBD2. J was trimmed by 6 bases and V by 5 bases; bases with no gene match: 10. Germline values: CDR1 SGHTA, CDR2 FQGNSA. CDR3 size: 16 residues. The CDR3 sequence is CASSPGLAGARDTQYF. In DNA form, the CDR3 reads TGTGCCAGCAGCCCCGGACTAGCGGGCGCTAGGGATACGCAGTATTTT. Based on the CDR3 plus reference TRBV7-2 and TRBJ2-3, the full variable domain is GAGVSQSPSNKVTEKGKDVELRCDPISGHTALYWYRQSLGQGLEFLIYFQGNSAPDKSGLPSDRFSAERTGGSVSTLTIQRTQQEDSAVYLCASSPGLAGARDTQYFGPGTRLTVL.

The chain couples TRBV6-5 to TRBJ2-3; possibly TRBD2 for D (6 bases). This CDR3 is 14 amino acids long. With 5 bases removed from V and 0 bases from J, the gap between germline ends came to 9 bases. CDR1 is MNHEY and CDR2 is SVGAGI in the germline V gene. The CDR3 spells CASSPRGSTDTQYF. DNA for the CDR3: TGTGCCAGCAGTCCACGGGGGAGCACAGATACGCAGTATTTT.

This clone occurred a few times. The V and J genes are TRBV6-5 and TRBJ2-2, with 7 bases matching TRBD2. V trimming: 7 bases; J trimming: 3 bases; junction bases outside the gene matches: 5. This CDR3 region has 14 residues. Germline V lookup: CDR1 MNHEY, CDR2 SVGAGI. CDR3 amino acids: CASNSGRDTGELFF. CDR3 in DNA: TGTGCCAGCAATTCGGGGAGGGACACCGGGGAGCTGTTTTTT.

This chain connects TRBV28 to TRBJ2-7, with D possibly being TRBD2 (5 bases). V lost 11 bases, J lost 4 bases, and 33 bases lay in between. CDR3 size: 18 residues. Germline CDR1 reads MDHEN; CDR2 reads SYDVKM. The CDR3 protein is CARGSPFRNGGTGYEQYF. DNA of the CDR3: TGTGCCCGCGGATCCCCTTTTCGGAACGGAGGCACGGGGTACGAGCAGTACTTC. The whole variable domain, remainder taken from reference TRBV28 and TRBJ2-7, is DVKVTQSSRYLVKRTGEKVFLECVQDMDHENMFWYRQDPGLGLRLIYFSYDVKMKEKGDIPEGYSVSREKKERFSLILESASTNQTSMYLCARGSPFRNGGTGYEQYFGPGTRLTVT.

This chain joins TRBV9 and TRBJ2-1, with a possible D match to TRBD2 (6 bases). CDR1 and CDR2 (germline): SGDLS, YYNGEE. The CDR3 sequence is 16 residues long. The V and J ends lost 0 bases and 3 bases respectively, with 13 bases between them. The CDR3 is CASSVGLATFYNEQFF. CDR3 nucleotides: TGTGCCAGCAGCGTAGGCCTAGCGACTTTCTACAATGAGCAGTTCTTC.

This chain joins TRBV19 and TRBJ2-2; D remains unclear. V was trimmed by 1 base and J by 4 bases, leaving 4 bases between them. This CDR3 contains 13 residues. CDR1 and CDR2 (germline): LNHDA, SQIVND (reference sequence). Written as DNA, the CDR3 is TGTGCCAGTAGTATAGCAATCACCGGGGAGCTGTTTTTT. Protein product: CASSIAITGELFF. Looking up the rest from reference TRBV19 and TRBJ2-2 gives the full variable domain: DGGITQSPKYLFRKEGQNVTLSCEQNLNHDAMYWYRQDPGQGLRLIYYSQIVNDFQKGDIAEGYSVSREKKESFPLTVTSAQKNPTAFYLCASSIAITGELFFGEGSRLTVL.

This clone was seen just once. The V call is TRBV9, the J call TRBJ1-4; 7 bases match TRBD1. V lost 4 bases, J lost 7 bases, and 10 bases stayed unmatched. The CDR3 has 15 amino acids. Germline V gene lookup returns CDR1 SGDLS and CDR2 YYNGEE. The CDR3 DNA reads TGTGCCAGCAGCTCCGGGACAGTGGGGGTTGAAAAACTGTTTTTT. Its protein product is CASSSGTVGVEKLFF.

For the CDR3, the DNA is TGTGCCAGCAGCCGCTCCGGGACAGGGTCGCTAGTGGGCACAGATACGCAGTATTTT. This codes for CASSRSGTGSLVGTDTQYF. The chain uses TRBV3-1 (or the pseudogene TRBV3-2) and TRBJ2-3; 9 bases are shared with TRBD1. CDR3 length: 19 residues. CDR1 is LGHDT, CDR2 YNNKEL, per germline (reference sequence). J was trimmed by 1 base and V by 4 bases; bases with no gene match: 15.

The J gene is TRBJ2-2, the V gene TRBV4-3, with D maybe TRBD2 (7 bases). The CDR3 is 17 residues long. V dropped 0 bases and J dropped 1 base, with 12 bases sitting between them. CDR1 and CDR2 from the germline V gene are LGHNA and YSLEER. CDR3 loop: CASSQDPGGLNTGELFF. DNA of the CDR3: TGCGCCAGCAGCCAAGATCCGGGGGGCTTGAACACCGGGGAGCTGTTTTTT.

J is TRBJ2-3 and V is TRBV28; possibly TRBD1 for D (6 bases). The CDR3 loop spans 15 amino acids. V lost 6 bases, J lost 1 base, and 14 bases lay in between. Germline CDR1 reads MDHEN; CDR2 reads SYDVKM. This CDR3 is CASSSGAGRTDTQYF. CDR3 coding DNA: TGTGCCAGCAGCTCAGGGGCGGGTCGCACAGATACGCAGTATTTT.